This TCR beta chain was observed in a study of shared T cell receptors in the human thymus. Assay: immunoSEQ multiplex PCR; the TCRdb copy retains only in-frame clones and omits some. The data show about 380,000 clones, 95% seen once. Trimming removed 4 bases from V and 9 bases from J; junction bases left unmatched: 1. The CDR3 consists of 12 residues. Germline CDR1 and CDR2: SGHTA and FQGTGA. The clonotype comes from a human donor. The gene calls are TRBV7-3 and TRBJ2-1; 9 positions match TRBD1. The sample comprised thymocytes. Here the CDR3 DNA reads TGTGCCAGCAGCTCGACAGGGGGTGAGCAGTTCTTC. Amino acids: CASSSTGGEQFF.